The rows below give T cell receptor beta chains drawn from one sample of a study of T cell responses to AZD1222 COVID-19 vaccine. Sequencing was performed with immunoSEQ multiplex PCR; in TCRdb, only in-frame clones are kept and a portion is missing. The sample contains over 110,000 clones, approximately 94% of which appear only once. The source material was peripheral blood, sampled on day 0 of AZD1222 vaccination. These receptor sequences come from an adult in good health. The CDR3 runs from the conserved cysteine through the conserved F or W. D genes are given only for firm matches. Size is stated for part of the rows, as once, few or many counts, or as a class when the clone is expanded.

clone size	V gene	J gene	CDR3 length	D gene	CDR3 protein	CDR3 DNA
-	TRBV27	TRBJ2-7	13	-	CASSFGVFYEQYF	TGTGCCAGCAGTTTTGGTGTTTTCTACGAGCAGTACTTC
-	TRBV9	TRBJ2-3	12	-	CASSPGSDTQYF	TGTGCCAGCAGCCCTGGCTCAGATACGCAGTATTTT
-	TRBV3-1/TRBV3-2	TRBJ1-5	14	-	CASSQDPGVQPQHF	TGTGCCAGCAGCCAAGATCCGGGGGTTCAGCCCCAGCATTTT
-	TRBV14	TRBJ1-1	15	-	CASSQAGGLNTEAFF	TGTGCCAGCAGCCAAGCGGGGGGGCTTAACACTGAAGCTTTCTTT
-	TRBV5-6	TRBJ2-7	16	TRBD1	CASSLGTGKMIGEQYF	TGTGCCAGCAGCCTTGGGACAGGGAAAATGATCGGCGAGCAGTACTTC
-	TRBV5-1	TRBJ1-3	15	-	CASSALQGAGNTIYF	TGCGCCAGCAGCGCGCTACAGGGTGCTGGAAACACCATATATTTT
-	TRBV5-1	TRBJ1-1	13	-	CASSLGWNTEAFF	TGCGCCAGCAGCTTGGGATGGAACACTGAAGCTTTCTTT
-	TRBV7-3	TRBJ2-5	17	TRBD2	CARGGRASLYPQETQYF	TGTGCAAGGGGAGGGCGGGCCAGCCTATACCCCCAAGAGACCCAGTACTTC
-	TRBV18	TRBJ2-1	15	TRBD1	CASSPPRQGAYEQFF	TGTGCCAGCTCACCCCCCCGACAGGGGGCCTATGAGCAGTTCTTC
-	TRBV7-2	TRBJ1-2	14	-	CASSTYDRFGGYTF	TGTGCCAGCAGCACCTATGACAGGTTTGGAGGCTACACCTTC
-	TRBV3-1/TRBV3-2	TRBJ1-2	16	-	CASSQDPGRAGNGYTF	TGTGCCAGCAGCCAAGACCCCGGCAGGGCGGGGAATGGCTACACCTTC
-	TRBV5-1	TRBJ2-5	15	TRBD2	CASSFASGYQETQYF	TGCGCCAGCAGCTTTGCTAGCGGATACCAAGAGACCCAGTACTTC
-	TRBV18	TRBJ2-6	13	-	CASSFGDGHVLTF	TGTGCCAGCTCCTTCGGGGACGGACACGTCCTGACTTTC
once	TRBV6-2/TRBV6-3	TRBJ1-4	15	-	CASSQVPTGNEKLFF	TGTGCCAGCAGTCAGGTCCCGACGGGAAATGAAAAACTGTTTTTT
once	TRBV7-3	TRBJ1-2	17	-	CASSPGNFLQTTNGYTF	TGTGCCAGCAGCCCGGGGAACTTTCTGCAGACAACCAATGGCTACACCTTC
-	TRBV5-1	TRBJ2-7	14	TRBD1	CASSRTGGPYEQYF	TGCGCCAGCAGCCGGACAGGGGGACCTTACGAGCAGTACTTC
-	TRBV2	TRBJ2-5	13	TRBD2	CASSSSGAETQYF	TGTGCCAGCAGTTCTAGCGGGGCGGAGACCCAGTACTTC
-	TRBV7-9	TRBJ2-7	15	TRBD2	CASSSPGLAGQEQYF	TGTGCCAGCAGCTCCCCGGGACTAGCAGGCCAAGAGCAGTACTTC
-	TRBV15	TRBJ1-6	16	TRBD1	CATSRDGQAGNSPLHF	TGTGCCACCAGCAGAGACGGACAGGCTGGTAATTCACCCCTCCACTTT
-	TRBV6-5	TRBJ1-5	14	-	CASSPIRGNQPQHF	TGTGCCAGCAGCCCAATACGGGGCAATCAGCCCCAGCATTTT
-	TRBV19	TRBJ2-7	15	TRBD1	CASSTGQEMWNEQYF	TGTGCCAGTAGTACGGGACAGGAGATGTGGAACGAGCAGTACTTC
-	TRBV6-5	TRBJ1-1	15	-	CASSRSGLMNTEAFF	TGTGCCAGCAGTAGATCGGGACTCATGAACACTGAAGCTTTCTTT
-	TRBV11-3	TRBJ1-4	13	-	CASSFFPKGKLFF	TGTGCCAGCAGCTTTTTCCCGAAGGGAAAACTGTTTTTT
-	TRBV2	TRBJ1-6	10	-	CASGGSPLHF	TGTGCCAGCGGCGGTTCACCCCTCCACTTT
-	TRBV3-1/TRBV3-2	TRBJ2-7	15	TRBD2	CASSQRVAGPYEQYF	TGTGCCAGCAGCCAGCGAGTAGCGGGCCCCTACGAGCAGTACTTC
-	TRBV7-2	TRBJ2-2	19	-	CASSLAHLLAPRGAGELFF	TGTGCCAGCAGCTTAGCCCACTTGCTAGCGCCTAGGGGGGCCGGGGAGCTGTTTTTT
once	TRBV5-1	TRBJ2-2	13	-	CASSFTETGELFF	TGCGCCAGCAGCTTTACAGAGACCGGGGAGCTGTTTTTT
-	TRBV6-5	TRBJ2-5	11	-	CASSYWLSQYF	TGTGCCAGCAGTTACTGGCTGTCCCAGTACTTC
-	TRBV19	TRBJ1-2	13	-	CASSRDMDYGYTF	TGTGCCAGTAGTCGGGACATGGACTATGGCTACACCTTC
once	TRBV5-4	TRBJ2-1	16	TRBD2	CASSPGGRRAYNEQFF	TGTGCCAGCAGCCCAGGCGGGAGGCGCGCGTACAATGAGCAGTTCTTC
-	TRBV7-8	TRBJ1-4	16	TRBD1	CASSSRDRVRGIPLFF	TGTGCCAGCAGCTCCCGGGATAGGGTCAGGGGGATTCCACTGTTTTTT
-	TRBV12-3/TRBV12-4	TRBJ1-2	12	-	CATGQGPYGYTF	TGTGCCACGGGGCAGGGACCCTATGGCTACACCTTC
-	TRBV4-1	TRBJ2-7	16	TRBD1	CASSYQQGAARYEQYF	TGCGCCAGCAGCTACCAACAGGGGGCTGCTCGCTACGAGCAGTACTTC
-	TRBV4-1	TRBJ2-2	13	-	CASSHQGTGELFF	TGCGCCAGCAGCCATCAGGGAACCGGGGAGCTGTTTTTT
once	TRBV6-6	TRBJ2-2	16	-	CASSYGQPYITGELFF	TGTGCCAGCAGCTACGGACAGCCCTATATCACCGGGGAGCTGTTTTTT
-	TRBV7-2	TRBJ2-5	14	-	CASSLDREVGTQYF	TGTGCCAGCAGTTTAGACAGGGAGGTCGGGACCCAGTACTTC
-	TRBV3-1/TRBV3-2	TRBJ2-7	14	-	CASSQGGTSYEQYF	TGTGCCAGCAGCCAAGGGGGTACTTCCTACGAGCAGTACTTC
-	TRBV19	TRBJ1-3	14	-	CASSRPGRGNTIYF	TGTGCCAGTAGCCGTCCCGGGAGGGGAAACACCATATATTTT
-	TRBV3-1/TRBV3-2	TRBJ1-2	15	-	CASSLNPGTDYGYTF	TGTGCCAGCAGCCTCAACCCCGGGACGGACTATGGCTACACCTTC
-	TRBV5-8	TRBJ2-4	14	-	CASSFQGGENIQYF	TGTGCCAGCAGCTTCCAGGGGGGAGAGAACATTCAGTACTTC
once	TRBV5-1	TRBJ2-5	14	-	CASSLVRAEETQYF	TGCGCCAGCAGCTTGGTCAGGGCAGAAGAGACCCAGTACTTC
-	TRBV19	TRBJ1-1	12	-	CASSIGIAEAFF	TGTGCCAGTAGTATAGGGATCGCTGAAGCTTTCTTT
-	TRBV9	TRBJ1-5	14	-	CASSVRRVYQPQHF	TGTGCCAGCAGCGTACGGAGGGTCTATCAGCCCCAGCATTTT
-	TRBV5-6	TRBJ2-5	14	TRBD1	CASSSGQGQETQYF	TGTGCCAGCAGCTCTGGACAGGGGCAAGAGACCCAGTACTTC
-	TRBV7-2	TRBJ1-1	14	TRBD1	CASSLPGQGTEAFF	TGTGCCAGCAGCTTGCCCGGACAGGGCACTGAAGCTTTCTTT
-	TRBV5-6	TRBJ1-1	19	-	CASSFLNSWDGRMNTEAFF	TGTGCCAGCAGCTTTTTGAATTCGTGGGACGGACGAATGAACACTGAAGCTTTCTTT
-	TRBV5-1	TRBJ1-6	14	-	CASSLGRGNSPLHF	TGCGCCAGCAGCTTGGGTAGGGGTAATTCACCCCTCCACTTT
-	TRBV5-4	TRBJ2-7	15	TRBD2	CASSSGTSGLYEQYF	TGTGCCAGCAGCTCAGGGACTAGCGGGCTGTACGAGCAGTACTTC
-	TRBV5-5	TRBJ1-5	14	-	CASSLVGFGQPQHF	TGTGCCAGCAGCTTGGTGGGATTCGGGCAGCCCCAGCATTTT
-	TRBV3-1/TRBV3-2	TRBJ2-2	13	-	CASSREHTGELFF	TGTGCCAGCAGCCGAGAGCACACCGGGGAGCTGTTTTTT
-	TRBV5-4	TRBJ1-1	14	-	CASSLRQENTEAFF	TGTGCCAGCAGCCTAAGACAGGAGAACACTGAAGCTTTCTTT
-	TRBV7-2	TRBJ2-1	13	-	CASSSYLYNEQFF	TGTGCCAGCAGTTCCTACTTATACAATGAGCAGTTCTTC
-	TRBV4-1	TRBJ2-1	15	TRBD2	CASSQDGGAYNEQFF	TGCGCCAGCAGCCAAGACGGGGGGGCCTACAATGAGCAGTTCTTC